This T cell receptor (beta chain) was recovered during a study of T cell responses to AZD1222 COVID-19 vaccine. Study findings and constraints: Along spike, vaccine-associated CD4 TCRs were found throughout, with dominance at 160-218 and 743-854. Most donors were white British and more were female, and clonal diversity was possibly underestimated. Unmutated variant regions reportedly attract nearly half of all spike-specific TCRs. It was only a handful of AZD1222 recipients who were seropositive at baseline.

In the case of this clone: Its antigen is unidentified.

Profiled with immunoSEQ multiplex PCR; TCRdb holds only in-frame clones, not every one. Of roughly 93,000 clones detected, approximately 86% appear once; the ten largest clones hold around 5.9%. Per the germline V gene, CDR1 is MNHEY and CDR2 is SMNVEV (reference sequence). V was clipped by 9 bases and J by 0 bases, with 13 bases between them. The CDR3 sequence is 14 residues long. The receptor comes from an adult in good health. The chain combines TRBV27 with TRBJ2-3; tentative D call: TRBD2 (6 bases). The sequencing here drew on peripheral blood, taken on day 0 of AZD1222 vaccination. CDR3 sequence (DNA): TGTGCCAGTTCCGGCGGGGTTAGCACAGATACGCAGTATTTT. Its protein product is CASSGGVSTDTQYF.